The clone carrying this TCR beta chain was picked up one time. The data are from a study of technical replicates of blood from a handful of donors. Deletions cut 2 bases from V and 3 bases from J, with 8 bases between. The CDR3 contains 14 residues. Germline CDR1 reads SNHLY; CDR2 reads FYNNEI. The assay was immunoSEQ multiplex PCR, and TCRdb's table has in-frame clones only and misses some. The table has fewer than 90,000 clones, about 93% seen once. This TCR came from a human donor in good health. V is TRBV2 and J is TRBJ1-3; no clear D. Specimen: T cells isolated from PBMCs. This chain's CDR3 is CASSEYLGGNTIYF. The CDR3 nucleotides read TGTGCCAGCAGTGAATATCTAGGTGGAAACACCATATATTTT.